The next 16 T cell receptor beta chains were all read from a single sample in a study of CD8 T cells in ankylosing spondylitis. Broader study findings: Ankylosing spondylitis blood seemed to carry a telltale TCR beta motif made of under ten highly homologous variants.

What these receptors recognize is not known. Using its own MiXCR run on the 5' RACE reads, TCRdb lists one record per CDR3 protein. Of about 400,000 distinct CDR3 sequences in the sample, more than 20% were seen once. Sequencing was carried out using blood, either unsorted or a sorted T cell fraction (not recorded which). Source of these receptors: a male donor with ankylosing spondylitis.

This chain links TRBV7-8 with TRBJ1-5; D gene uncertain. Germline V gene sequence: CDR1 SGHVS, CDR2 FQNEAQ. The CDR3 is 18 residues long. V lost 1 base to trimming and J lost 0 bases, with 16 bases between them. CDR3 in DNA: TGTGCCAGCAGCTTAGTCAGGATGTCGGACTTTAGCAATCAGCCCCAGCATTTT. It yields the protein CASSLVRMSDFSNQPQHF.

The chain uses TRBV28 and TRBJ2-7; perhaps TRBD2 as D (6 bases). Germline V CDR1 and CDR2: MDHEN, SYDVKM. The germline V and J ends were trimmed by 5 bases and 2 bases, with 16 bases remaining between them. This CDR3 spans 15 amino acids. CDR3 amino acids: CASSPPLGGTYEQYF. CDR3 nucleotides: TGTGCCAGCAGTCCCCCTCTCGGGGGTACCTACGAGCAGTACTTC. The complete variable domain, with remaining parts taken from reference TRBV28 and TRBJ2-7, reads DVKVTQSSRYLVKRTGEKVFLECVQDMDHENMFWYRQDPGLGLRLIYFSYDVKMKEKGDIPEGYSVSREKKERFSLILESASTNQTSMYLCASSPPLGGTYEQYFGPGTRLTVT.

The CDR3 DNA sequence: TGTGCCAGTAGACTAGCGGGAGGGCCTGGAGAGACCCAGTACTTC. Its translation is CASRLAGGPGETQYF. This chain connects TRBV19 to TRBJ2-5, with 13 bases that match TRBD2. Germline values: CDR1 LNHDA, CDR2 SQIVND (reference sequence). V lost 6 bases, J lost 4 bases, and 5 bases stayed unmatched. The CDR3 loop spans 15 amino acids.

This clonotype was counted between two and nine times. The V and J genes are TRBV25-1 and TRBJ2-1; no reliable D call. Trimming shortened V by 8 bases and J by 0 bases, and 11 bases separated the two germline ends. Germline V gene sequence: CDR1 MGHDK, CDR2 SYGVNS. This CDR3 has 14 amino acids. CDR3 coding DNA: TGTGCCAGCGCCACCACGAGCTCCTACAATGAGCAGTTCTTC. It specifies CASATTSSYNEQFF.

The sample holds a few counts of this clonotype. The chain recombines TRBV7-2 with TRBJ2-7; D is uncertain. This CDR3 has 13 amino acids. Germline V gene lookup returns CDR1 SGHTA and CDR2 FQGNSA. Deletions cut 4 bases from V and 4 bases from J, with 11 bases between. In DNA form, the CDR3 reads TGTGCCAGCAGCTCCTCCCTTGGGTACGAGCAGTACTTC. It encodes CASSSSLGYEQYF.

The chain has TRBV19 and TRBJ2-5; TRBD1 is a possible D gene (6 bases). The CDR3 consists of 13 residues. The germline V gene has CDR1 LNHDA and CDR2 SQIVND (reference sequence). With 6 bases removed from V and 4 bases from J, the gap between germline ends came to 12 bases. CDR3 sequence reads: CASSTGTRETQYF. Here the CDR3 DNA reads TGTGCCAGTAGCACAGGGACGCGAGAGACCCAGTACTTC.

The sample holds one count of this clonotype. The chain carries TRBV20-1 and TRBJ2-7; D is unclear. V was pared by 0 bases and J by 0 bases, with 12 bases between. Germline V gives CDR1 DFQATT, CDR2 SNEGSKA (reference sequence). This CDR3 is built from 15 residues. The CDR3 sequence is CSARDRAGVSYEQYF. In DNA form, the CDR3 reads TGCAGTGCTAGAGATAGAGCAGGAGTCTCCTACGAGCAGTACTTC.

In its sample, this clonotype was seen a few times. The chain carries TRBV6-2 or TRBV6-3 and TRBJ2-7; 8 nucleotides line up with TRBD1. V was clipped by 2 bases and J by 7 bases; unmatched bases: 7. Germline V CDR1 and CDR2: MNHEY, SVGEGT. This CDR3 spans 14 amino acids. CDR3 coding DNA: TGTGCCAGCAGTTACCAGGTGACAGGGGCTGAGCAGTACTTC. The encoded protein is CASSYQVTGAEQYF.

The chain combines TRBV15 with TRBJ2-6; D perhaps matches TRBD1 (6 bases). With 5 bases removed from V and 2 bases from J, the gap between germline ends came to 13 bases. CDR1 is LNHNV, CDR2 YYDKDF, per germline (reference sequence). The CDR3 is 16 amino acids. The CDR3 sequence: CATSPRNRAGANVLTF. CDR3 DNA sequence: TGTGCCACCAGCCCCCGAAACAGGGCTGGGGCCAACGTCCTGACTTTC.

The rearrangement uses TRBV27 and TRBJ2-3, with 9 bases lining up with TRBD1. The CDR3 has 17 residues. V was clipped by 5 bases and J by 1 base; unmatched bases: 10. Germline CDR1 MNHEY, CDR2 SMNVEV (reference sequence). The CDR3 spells CASSPDLTGGGTDTQYF. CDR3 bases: TGTGCCAGCAGTCCAGACCTTACAGGGGGCGGCACAGATACGCAGTATTTT.

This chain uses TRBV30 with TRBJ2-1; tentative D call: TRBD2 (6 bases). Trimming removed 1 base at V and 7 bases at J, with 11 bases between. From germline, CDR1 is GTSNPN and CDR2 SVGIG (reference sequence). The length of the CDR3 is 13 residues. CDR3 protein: CAWSAGEGNEQFF. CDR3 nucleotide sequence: TGTGCCTGGAGTGCGGGAGAGGGGAATGAGCAGTTCTTC.

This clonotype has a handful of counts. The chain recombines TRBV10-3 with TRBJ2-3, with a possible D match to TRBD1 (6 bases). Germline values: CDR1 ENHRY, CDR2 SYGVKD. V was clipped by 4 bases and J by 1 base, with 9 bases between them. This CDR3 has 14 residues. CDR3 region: CAISVNRGTDTQYF. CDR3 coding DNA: TGTGCCATCAGTGTCAACAGGGGCACAGATACGCAGTATTTT.

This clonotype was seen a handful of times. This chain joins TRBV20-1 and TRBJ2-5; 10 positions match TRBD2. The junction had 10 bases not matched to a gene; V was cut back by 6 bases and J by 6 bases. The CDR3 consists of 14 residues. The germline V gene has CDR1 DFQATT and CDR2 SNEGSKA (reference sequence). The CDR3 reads CSAASGLAVQTQYF. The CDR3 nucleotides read TGCAGTGCCGCAAGCGGACTAGCGGTTCAGACCCAGTACTTC.

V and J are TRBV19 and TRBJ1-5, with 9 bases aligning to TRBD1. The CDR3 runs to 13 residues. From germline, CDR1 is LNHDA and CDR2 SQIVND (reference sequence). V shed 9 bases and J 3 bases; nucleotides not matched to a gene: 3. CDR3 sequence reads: CASRDRDNQPQHF. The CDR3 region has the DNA TGTGCCAGCCGGGACAGGGACAATCAGCCCCAGCATTTT.

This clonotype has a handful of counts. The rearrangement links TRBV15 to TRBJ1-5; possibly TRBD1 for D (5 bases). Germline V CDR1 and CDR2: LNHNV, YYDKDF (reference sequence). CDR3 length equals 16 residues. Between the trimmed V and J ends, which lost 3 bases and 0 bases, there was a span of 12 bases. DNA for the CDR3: TGTGCCACCAGCAGGCCCGCAGGGTATAGCAATCAGCCCCAGCATTTT. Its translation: CATSRPAGYSNQPQHF.

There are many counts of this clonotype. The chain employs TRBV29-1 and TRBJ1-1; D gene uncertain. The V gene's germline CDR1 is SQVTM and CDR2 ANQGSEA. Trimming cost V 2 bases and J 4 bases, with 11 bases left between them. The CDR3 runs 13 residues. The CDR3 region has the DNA TGCAGCGTTGAAAGAGTTTTAGTCACTGAAGCTTTCTTT. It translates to CSVERVLVTEAFF.